One TCR beta chain is described in this entry. Its antigen is not identified. This specimen belongs to a study of cytomegalovirus exposure and HLA in healthy donors. Study observations and caveats: Rare TCR sequences predominated, though certain public TCRs were found in many donors.

Looked up from germline, CDR1 is SEHNR and CDR2 is FQNEAQ (reference sequence). CDR3 length: 14 amino acids. V lost 1 base, J lost 3 bases, and 9 bases lay in between. TCRdb's table, derived via immunoSEQ multiplex PCR, lists solely in-frame clones and lacks some. The repertoire holds about 56,000 clones, with over 85% as singletons. This receptor was taken from a woman aged 18-30 years in good health and CMV-seronegative. This chain uses TRBV7-9 with TRBJ1-2; D remains unclear. Sample: PBMCs. Here the CDR3 DNA reads TGTGCCAGCAGCTTAGGGCAGGAGGACTATGGCTACACCTTC. The encoded protein is CASSLGQEDYGYTF.